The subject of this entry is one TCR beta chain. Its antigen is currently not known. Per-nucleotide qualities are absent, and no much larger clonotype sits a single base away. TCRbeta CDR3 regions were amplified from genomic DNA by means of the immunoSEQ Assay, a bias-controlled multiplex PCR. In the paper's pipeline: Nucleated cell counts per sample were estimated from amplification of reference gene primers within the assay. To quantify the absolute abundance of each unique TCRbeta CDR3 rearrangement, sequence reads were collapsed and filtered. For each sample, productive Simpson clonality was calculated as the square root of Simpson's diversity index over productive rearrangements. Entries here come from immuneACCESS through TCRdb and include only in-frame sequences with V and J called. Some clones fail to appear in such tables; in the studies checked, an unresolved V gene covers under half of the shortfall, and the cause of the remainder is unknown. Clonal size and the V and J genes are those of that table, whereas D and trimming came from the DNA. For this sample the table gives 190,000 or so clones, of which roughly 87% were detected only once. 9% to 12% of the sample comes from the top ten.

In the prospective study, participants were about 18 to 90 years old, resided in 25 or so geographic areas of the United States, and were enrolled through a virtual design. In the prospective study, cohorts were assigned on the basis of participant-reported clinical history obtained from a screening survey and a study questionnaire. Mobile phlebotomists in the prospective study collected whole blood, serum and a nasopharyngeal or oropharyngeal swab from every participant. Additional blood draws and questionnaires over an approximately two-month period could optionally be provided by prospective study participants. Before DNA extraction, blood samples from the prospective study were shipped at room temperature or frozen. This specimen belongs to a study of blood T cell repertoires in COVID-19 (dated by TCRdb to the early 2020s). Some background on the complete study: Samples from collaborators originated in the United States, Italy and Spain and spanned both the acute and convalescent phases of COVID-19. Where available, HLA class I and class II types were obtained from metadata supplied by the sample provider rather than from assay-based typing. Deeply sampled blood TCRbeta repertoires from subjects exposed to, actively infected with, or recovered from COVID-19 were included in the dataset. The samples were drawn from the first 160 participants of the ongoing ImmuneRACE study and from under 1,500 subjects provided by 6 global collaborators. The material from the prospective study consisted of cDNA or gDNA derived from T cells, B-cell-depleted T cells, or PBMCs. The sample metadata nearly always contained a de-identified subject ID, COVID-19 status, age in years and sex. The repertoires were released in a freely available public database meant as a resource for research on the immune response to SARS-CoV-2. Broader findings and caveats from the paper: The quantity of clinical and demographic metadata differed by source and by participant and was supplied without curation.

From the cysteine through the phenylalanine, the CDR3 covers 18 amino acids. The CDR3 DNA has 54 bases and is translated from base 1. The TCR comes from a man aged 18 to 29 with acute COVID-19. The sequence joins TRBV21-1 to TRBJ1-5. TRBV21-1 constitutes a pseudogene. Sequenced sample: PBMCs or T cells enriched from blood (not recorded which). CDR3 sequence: CASIERRGALYSNQPQHF. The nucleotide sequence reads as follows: TGTGCCAGCATCGAAAGGAGGGGAGCGCTTTATAGCAATCAGCCCCAGCATTTT.